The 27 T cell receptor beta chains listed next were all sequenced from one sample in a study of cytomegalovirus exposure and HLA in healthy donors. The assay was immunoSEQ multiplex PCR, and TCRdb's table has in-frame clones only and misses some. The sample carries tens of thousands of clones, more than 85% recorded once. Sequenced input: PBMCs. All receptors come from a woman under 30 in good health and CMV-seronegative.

The CDR3 DNA reads TGTGCCAGCAGCCAGGGCTCTGAGCAGTTCTTC. This translates into CASSQGSEQFF. The chain combines TRBV9 with TRBJ2-1; D is possibly TRBD1 (5 bases). V lost 4 bases and J lost 9, with 8 bases in between. Germline V gene data show CDR1 as SGDLS and CDR2 as YYNGEE. CDR3 size: 11 residues.

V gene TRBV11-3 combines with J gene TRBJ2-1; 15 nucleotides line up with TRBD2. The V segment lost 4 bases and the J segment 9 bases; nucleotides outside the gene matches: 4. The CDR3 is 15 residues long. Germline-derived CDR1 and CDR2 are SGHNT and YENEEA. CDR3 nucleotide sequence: TGTGCCAGCAGCTGGAGGGGACTAGCGGGAGGTGAGCAGTTCTTC. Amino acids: CASSWRGLAGGEQFF.

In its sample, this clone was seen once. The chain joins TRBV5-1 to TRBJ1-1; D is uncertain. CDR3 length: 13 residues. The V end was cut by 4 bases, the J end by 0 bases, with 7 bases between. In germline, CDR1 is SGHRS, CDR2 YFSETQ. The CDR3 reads CASSVQMNTEAFF. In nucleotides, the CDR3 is TGCGCCAGCAGCGTACAGATGAACACTGAAGCTTTCTTT.

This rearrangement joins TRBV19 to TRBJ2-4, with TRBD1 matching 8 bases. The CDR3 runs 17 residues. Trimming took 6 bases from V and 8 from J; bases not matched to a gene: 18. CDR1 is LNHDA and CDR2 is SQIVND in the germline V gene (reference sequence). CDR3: CASSQPFGQGIPDIQYF. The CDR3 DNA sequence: TGTGCCAGTAGCCAGCCTTTTGGACAGGGAATACCGGACATTCAGTACTTC.

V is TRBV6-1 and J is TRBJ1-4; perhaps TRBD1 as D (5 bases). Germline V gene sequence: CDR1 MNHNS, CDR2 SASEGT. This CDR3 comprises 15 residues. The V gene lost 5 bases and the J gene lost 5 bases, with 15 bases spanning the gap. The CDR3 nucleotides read TGTGCCAGCAGTCCCAAGACAGCCCTGAATGAAAAACTGTTTTTT. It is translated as CASSPKTALNEKLFF.

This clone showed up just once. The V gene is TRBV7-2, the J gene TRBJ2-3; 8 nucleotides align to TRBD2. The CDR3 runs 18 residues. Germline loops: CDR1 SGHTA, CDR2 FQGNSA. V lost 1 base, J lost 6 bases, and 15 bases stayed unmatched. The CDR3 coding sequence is TGTGCCAGCAGCTTAGGGGGACGGGGAGCGGGAGTAGCGGATACGCAGTATTTT. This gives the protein CASSLGGRGAGVADTQYF.

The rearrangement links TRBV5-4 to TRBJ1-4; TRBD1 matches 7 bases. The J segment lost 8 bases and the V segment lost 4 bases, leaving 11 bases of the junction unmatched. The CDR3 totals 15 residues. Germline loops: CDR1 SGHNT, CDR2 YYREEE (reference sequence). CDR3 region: CASSRKTGAGEKLFF. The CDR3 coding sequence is TGTGCCAGCAGCCGTAAAACAGGGGCGGGGGAAAAACTGTTTTTT. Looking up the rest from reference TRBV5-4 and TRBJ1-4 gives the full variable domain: ETGVTQSPTHLIKTRGQQVTLRCSSQSGHNTVSWYQQALGQGPQFIFQYYREEENGRGNFPPRFSGLQFPNYSSELNVNALELDDSALYLCASSRKTGAGEKLFFGSGTQLSVL.

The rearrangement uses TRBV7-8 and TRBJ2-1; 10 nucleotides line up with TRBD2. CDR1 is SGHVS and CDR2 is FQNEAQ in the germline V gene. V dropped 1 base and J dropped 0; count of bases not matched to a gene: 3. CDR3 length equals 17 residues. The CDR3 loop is CASSLVASGSSYNEQFF. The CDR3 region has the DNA TGTGCCAGCAGCTTAGTAGCTAGCGGGAGCTCCTACAATGAGCAGTTCTTC.

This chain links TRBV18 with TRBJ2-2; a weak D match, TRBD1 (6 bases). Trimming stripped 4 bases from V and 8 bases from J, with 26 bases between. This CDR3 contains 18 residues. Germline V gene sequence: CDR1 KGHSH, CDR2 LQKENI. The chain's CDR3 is CASSRQDGKAGSPGELFF. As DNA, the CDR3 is TGTGCCAGCTCACGACAGGACGGAAAGGCAGGGTCACCAGGGGAGCTGTTTTTT. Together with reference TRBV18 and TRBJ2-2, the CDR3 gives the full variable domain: NAGVMQNPRHLVRRRGQEARLRCSPMKGHSHVYWYRQLPEEGLKFMVYLQKENIIDESGMPKERFSAEFPKEGPSILRIQQVVRGDSAAYFCASSRQDGKAGSPGELFFGEGSRLTVL.

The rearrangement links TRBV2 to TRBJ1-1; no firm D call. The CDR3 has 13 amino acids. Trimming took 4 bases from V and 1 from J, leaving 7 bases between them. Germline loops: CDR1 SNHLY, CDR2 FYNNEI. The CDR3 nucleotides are TGTGCCAGCAGTGCTGAGGGGAACACTGAAGCTTTCTTT. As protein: CASSAEGNTEAFF.

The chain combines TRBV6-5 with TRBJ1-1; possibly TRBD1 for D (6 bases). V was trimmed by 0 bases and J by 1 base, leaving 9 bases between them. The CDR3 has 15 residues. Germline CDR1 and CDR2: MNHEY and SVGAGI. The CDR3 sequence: CASSYSSRGNTEAFF. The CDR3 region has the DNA TGTGCCAGCAGTTACTCGAGCAGGGGGAACACTGAAGCTTTCTTT.

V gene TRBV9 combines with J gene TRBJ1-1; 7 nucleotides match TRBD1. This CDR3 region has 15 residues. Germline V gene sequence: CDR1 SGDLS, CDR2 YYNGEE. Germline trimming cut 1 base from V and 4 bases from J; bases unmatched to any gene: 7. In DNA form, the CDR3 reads TGTGCCAGCAGCGTAACAGGGGTTAAGAGCACTGAAGCTTTCTTT. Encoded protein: CASSVTGVKSTEAFF.

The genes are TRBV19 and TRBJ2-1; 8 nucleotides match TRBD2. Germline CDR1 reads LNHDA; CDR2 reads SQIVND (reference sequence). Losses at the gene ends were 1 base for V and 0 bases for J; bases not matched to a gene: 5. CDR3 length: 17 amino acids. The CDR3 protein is CASSIAASGYSYNEQFF. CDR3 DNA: TGTGCCAGTAGTATAGCGGCTAGCGGGTACTCCTACAATGAGCAGTTCTTC. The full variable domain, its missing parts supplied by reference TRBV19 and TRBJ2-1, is DGGITQSPKYLFRKEGQNVTLSCEQNLNHDAMYWYRQDPGQGLRLIYYSQIVNDFQKGDIAEGYSVSREKKESFPLTVTSAQKNPTAFYLCASSIAASGYSYNEQFFGPGTRLTVL.

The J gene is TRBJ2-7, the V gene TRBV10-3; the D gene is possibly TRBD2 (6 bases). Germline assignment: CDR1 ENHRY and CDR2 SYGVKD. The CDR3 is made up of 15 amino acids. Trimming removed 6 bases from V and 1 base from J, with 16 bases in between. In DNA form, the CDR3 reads TGTGCCATCAGCCCATCCGGGGGTGGTTCCTACGAGCAGTACGTC. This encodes CAISPSGGGSYEQYV.

The CDR3 DNA sequence: TGTGCCAGCAGCCCCCGAAGGGGAGGGCGGCAGCTTGTCGAGACCCAGTACTTC. Translation: CASSPRRGGRQLVETQYF. The rearrangement joins TRBV9 to TRBJ2-5; 7 bases match TRBD2. The V segment lost 4 bases and the J segment 5 bases; nucleotides outside the gene matches: 20. CDR3 length: 18 amino acids. Germline V gene sequence: CDR1 SGDLS, CDR2 YYNGEE.

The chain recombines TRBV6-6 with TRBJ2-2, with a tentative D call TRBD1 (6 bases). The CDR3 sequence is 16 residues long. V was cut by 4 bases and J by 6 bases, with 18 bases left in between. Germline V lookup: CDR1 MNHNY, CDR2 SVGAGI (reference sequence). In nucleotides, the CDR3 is TGTGCCAGCAGTTTTCGCACAGGGAGTAAAGCCGGGGAGCTGTTTTTT. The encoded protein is CASSFRTGSKAGELFF.

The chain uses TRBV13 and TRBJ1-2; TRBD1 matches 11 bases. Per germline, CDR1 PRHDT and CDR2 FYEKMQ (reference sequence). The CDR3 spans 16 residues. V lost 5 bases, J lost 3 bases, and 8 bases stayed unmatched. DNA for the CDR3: TGTGCCAGCAGCCTGGACAGGGGGCCGTTTGACTATGGCTACACCTTC. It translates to CASSLDRGPFDYGYTF.

The CDR3 region is CASSSAGTGLSYEQYF. The CDR3, as DNA: TGTGCCAGCAGTTCCGCCGGGACAGGACTGTCCTACGAGCAGTACTTC. V usage is TRBV6-5 and J usage is TRBJ2-7; 8 nucleotides agree with TRBD1. Germline CDR1 MNHEY, CDR2 SVGAGI. The CDR3 covers 16 residues. Losses at the gene ends were 4 bases for V and 1 base for J; bases not matched to a gene: 9.

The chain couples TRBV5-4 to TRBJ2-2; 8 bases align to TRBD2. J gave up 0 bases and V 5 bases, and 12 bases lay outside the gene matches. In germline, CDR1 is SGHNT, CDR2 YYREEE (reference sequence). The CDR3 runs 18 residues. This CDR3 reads CASSPGGPGGANTGELFF. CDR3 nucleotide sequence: TGTGCCAGCAGTCCCGGGGGCCCGGGAGGGGCGAACACCGGGGAGCTGTTTTTT.

The CDR3: CSGQTSGRFRRQFF. The CDR3 coding sequence is TGCAGCGGCCAGACTAGCGGACGTTTTAGACGGCAGTTCTTC. This chain joins TRBV29-1 and TRBJ2-1; TRBD2 aligns across 9 bases. Germline V CDR1 and CDR2: SQVTM, ANQGSEA. The CDR3 length is 14 residues. V was clipped by 7 bases and J by 12 bases; unmatched bases: 16.

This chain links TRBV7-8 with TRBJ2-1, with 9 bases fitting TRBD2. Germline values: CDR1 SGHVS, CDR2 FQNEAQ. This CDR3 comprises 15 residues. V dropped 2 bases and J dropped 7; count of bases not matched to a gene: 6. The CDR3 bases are TGTGCCAGCAGCTTACGAGGACTAGCGTCTAATGAGCAGTTCTTC. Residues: CASSLRGLASNEQFF.

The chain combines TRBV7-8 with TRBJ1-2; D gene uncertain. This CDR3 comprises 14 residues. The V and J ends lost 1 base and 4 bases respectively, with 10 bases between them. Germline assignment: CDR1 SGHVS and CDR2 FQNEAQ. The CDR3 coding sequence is TGTGCCAGCAGCTTAGAAGAGAGGATCTATGGCTACACCTTC. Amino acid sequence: CASSLEERIYGYTF.

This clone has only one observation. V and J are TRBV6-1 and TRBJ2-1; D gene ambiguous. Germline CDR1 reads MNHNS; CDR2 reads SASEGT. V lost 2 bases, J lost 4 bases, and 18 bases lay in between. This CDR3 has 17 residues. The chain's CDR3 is CASSESQTNRLYNEQFF. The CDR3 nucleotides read TGTGCCAGCAGTGAATCGCAAACTAACCGCCTATACAATGAGCAGTTCTTC.

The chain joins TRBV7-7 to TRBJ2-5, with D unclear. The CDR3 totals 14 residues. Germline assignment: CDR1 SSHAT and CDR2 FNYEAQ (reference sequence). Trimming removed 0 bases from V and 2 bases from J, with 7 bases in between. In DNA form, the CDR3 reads TGTGCCAGCAGCTTAGCGGCACAGCAAGAGACCCAGTACTTC. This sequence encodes CASSLAAQQETQYF.

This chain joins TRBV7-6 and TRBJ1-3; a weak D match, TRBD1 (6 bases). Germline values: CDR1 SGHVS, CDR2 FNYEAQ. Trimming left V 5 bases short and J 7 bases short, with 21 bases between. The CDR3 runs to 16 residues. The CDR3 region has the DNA TGTGCCAGCAGCCCCAAATTCACAGGGATCAGGAACACCATATATTTT. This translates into CASSPKFTGIRNTIYF.

The CDR3 DNA is TGTGCCAGCAGTTACGGGCAACTTAATGAAAAACTGTTTTTT. Amino acid sequence: CASSYGQLNEKLFF. This chain joins TRBV6-6 and TRBJ1-4; D unresolved. The CDR3 sequence is 14 residues long. The germline gives CDR1 MNHNY, CDR2 SVGAGI (reference sequence). V lost 2 bases, J lost 4 bases, and 8 bases lay in between.

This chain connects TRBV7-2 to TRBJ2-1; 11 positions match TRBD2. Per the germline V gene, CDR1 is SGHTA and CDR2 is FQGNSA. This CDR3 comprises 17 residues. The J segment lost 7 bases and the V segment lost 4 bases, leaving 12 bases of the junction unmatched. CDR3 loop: CASSSPRGTSGANEQFF. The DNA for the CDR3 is TGTGCCAGCAGCTCCCCTCGAGGGACTAGCGGTGCTAATGAGCAGTTCTTC.